Below, 19 T cell receptor beta chains from the same sample are listed, as sequenced in a study of beta chain features in type 1 diabetes. Every bit of the isolated RNA underwent reverse transcription, so sequencing read expressed TCRB transcripts. The protocol was immunoSEQ multiplex PCR, while the TCRdb copy is restricted to in-frame clones and leaves out a portion. Altogether hundreds of thousands of clones are present, roughly an eighth being singletons, with the ten largest covering more than 0.015%. The sequenced sample was naive CD4+ T cells from blood. These receptors originate from a man younger than 35 in good health.

There are a few counts of this clone. The sample carries other DNA sequences with the same CDR3. The chain uses TRBV5-1 and TRBJ2-1; 11 nucleotides agree with TRBD1. The ends lost 2 bases at V and 4 bases at J; junction bases unmatched: 2. Germline CDR1 is SGHRS and CDR2 is YFSETQ. The CDR3 totals 15 residues. The CDR3 region is CASSLGTGGYNEQFF. For the CDR3, the DNA is TGCGCCAGCAGCTTAGGGACAGGGGGATACAATGAGCAGTTCTTC.

The chain has TRBV28 and TRBJ2-1; D is unclear. Germline CDR1 is MDHEN and CDR2 is SYDVKM. V was trimmed by 6 bases and J by 9 bases, leaving 12 bases between them. The CDR3 extends over 12 amino acids. The CDR3 sequence is CASSSSVSEQFF. For the CDR3, the DNA is TGTGCCAGCAGCTCTAGTGTAAGTGAGCAGTTCTTC. Using reference TRBV28 and TRBJ2-1 for the parts outside the CDR3, the full variable domain is DVKVTQSSRYLVKRTGEKVFLECVQDMDHENMFWYRQDPGLGLRLIYFSYDVKMKEKGDIPEGYSVSREKKERFSLILESASTNQTSMYLCASSSSVSEQFFGPGTRLTVL.

Here the CDR3 reads CASSGTSVTYEQYF. CDR3 DNA sequence: TGTGCCAGCTCCGGGACTAGCGTAACCTACGAGCAGTACTTC. The chain links TRBV25-1 to TRBJ2-7; 10 bases map to TRBD2. Germline trimming cut 8 bases from V and 2 bases from J; bases unmatched to any gene: 6. The CDR3 runs to 14 residues. Germline V gene sequence: CDR1 MGHDK, CDR2 SYGVNS.

The gene calls are TRBV5-1 and TRBJ1-2; TRBD1 matches 7 bases. The V gene end was trimmed by 4 bases and the J gene end by 0 bases; junction bases not matched to a gene: 3. The CDR3 covers 14 residues. The germline V gene has CDR1 SGHRS and CDR2 YFSETQ. Written as DNA, the CDR3 is TGCGCCAGCAGCCGGACAGGATCTAACTATGGCTACACCTTC. Amino acids: CASSRTGSNYGYTF.

The chain employs TRBV18 and TRBJ1-4, with D tentatively TRBD1 (5 bases). V dropped 3 bases and J dropped 4 bases, with 12 bases sitting between them. The germline gives CDR1 KGHSH, CDR2 LQKENI. CDR3 size: 15 residues. CDR3 in DNA: TGTGCCAGCTCACCCGCGCCGCAGGGTAATGAAAAACTGTTTTTT. This codes for CASSPAPQGNEKLFF.

The chain couples TRBV25-1 to TRBJ2-1, with D unresolved. CDR1 and CDR2 (germline): MGHDK, SYGVNS. The CDR3 extends over 15 amino acids. The V end lost 2 bases, the J end lost 6 bases, and 14 bases lay between the germline ends. The CDR3 DNA follows: TGTGCCAGCAGTGAACCAGGAACCCTCGCCAATGAGCAGTTCTTC. Encoded protein: CASSEPGTLANEQFF.

This clone came up a few times. The gene calls are TRBV11-2 and TRBJ1-2; a possible D gene is TRBD1 (5 bases). The V end was cut by 5 bases, the J end by 0 bases, with 10 bases between. Germline assignment: CDR1 SGHAT and CDR2 FQNNGV. The CDR3 is 14 residues long. The CDR3 coding sequence is TGTGCCAGCAGCCCCGGGGGAACTAACTATGGCTACACCTTC. Its protein product is CASSPGGTNYGYTF.

This clone has just a few counts. At the DNA level, this CDR3 is encoded by other sequences in the same sample as well. The J gene is TRBJ2-1, the V gene TRBV19; 13 nucleotides match TRBD2. Germline CDR1 and CDR2: LNHDA and SQIVND (reference sequence). The CDR3 consists of 15 residues. The trim removed 5 bases at V and 7 bases at J, leaving 5 bases unmatched. The CDR3 bases are TGTGCCAGTAGTTTGAGACTAGCGGGAGGTAATGAGCAGTTCTTC. This encodes CASSLRLAGGNEQFF.

In its sample, this clone was seen a few times. This sequence joins TRBV7-3 and TRBJ2-6; TRBD2 agrees at 9 bases. Trimming cost V 4 bases and J 2 bases; bases outside gene matches: 3. Germline assignment: CDR1 SGHTA and CDR2 FQGTGA. The CDR3 consists of 16 residues. DNA of the CDR3: TGTGCCAGCAGCTCGCGGGGGGGCGCTGGGGCCAACGTCCTGACTTTC. Amino acid sequence: CASSSRGGAGANVLTF.

There are a few counts of this clone. V gene TRBV6-1 combines with J gene TRBJ2-7; 7 positions agree with TRBD1. J was trimmed by 6 bases and V by 7 bases; bases with no gene match: 15. The CDR3 has 15 residues. CDR1 and CDR2 (germline): MNHNS, SASEGT. CDR3 residues: CASTPTRDSPREQYF. The CDR3, as DNA: TGTGCCAGCACCCCCACAAGGGACAGCCCTCGCGAGCAGTACTTC.

V usage is TRBV18 and J usage is TRBJ2-2; D perhaps matches TRBD1 (6 bases). V lost 3 bases, J lost 0 bases, and 11 bases lay in between. This CDR3 contains 16 residues. Germline CDR1 reads KGHSH; CDR2 reads LQKENI. CDR3 loop: CASSPGTFSNTGELFF. For the CDR3, the DNA is TGTGCCAGCTCACCCGGGACATTCTCGAACACCGGGGAGCTGTTTTTT.

This clone was seen a few times. V is TRBV7-9 and J is TRBJ1-3; D is unclear. V lost 5 bases to trimming and J lost 6 bases, with 8 bases between them. The CDR3 is made up of 12 amino acids. The germline V gene encodes CDR1 SEHNR and CDR2 FQNEAQ (reference sequence). The CDR3 sequence is CASSLQENTIYF. The CDR3 DNA sequence: TGTGCCAGCAGCCTGCAGGAAAACACCATATATTTT.

The chain links TRBV7-9 to TRBJ1-1, with 10 nucleotides matching TRBD1. The ends lost 11 bases at V and 4 bases at J; junction bases unmatched: 7. CDR1 is SEHNR and CDR2 is FQNEAQ in the germline V gene (reference sequence). The CDR3 runs to 13 residues. The CDR3 nucleotides read TGTGCCGGAGACAGGGGGCTCGGCACTGAAGCTTTCTTT. It codes for CAGDRGLGTEAFF. Drawing the rest from reference TRBV7-9 and TRBJ1-1, the complete variable domain is DTGVSQNPRHKITKRGQNVTFRCDPISEHNRLYWYRQTLGQGPEFLTYFQNEAQLEKSRLLSDRFSAERPKGSFSTLEIQRTEQGDSAMYLCAGDRGLGTEAFFGQGTRLTVV.

This clone has a handful of counts. This rearrangement joins TRBV9 to TRBJ2-3, with 9 bases lining up with TRBD2. V trimming: 1 base; J trimming: 4 bases; junction bases outside the gene matches: 4. The germline gives CDR1 SGDLS, CDR2 YYNGEE. The CDR3 covers 15 residues. The CDR3 loop reads CASSVISGSSDTQYF. In DNA form, the CDR3 reads TGTGCCAGCAGCGTAATTAGCGGGAGCTCAGATACGCAGTATTTT. The variable domain in full, completed from reference TRBV9 and TRBJ2-3, reads DSGVTQTPKHLITATGQRVTLRCSPRSGDLSVYWYQQSLDQGLQFLIQYYNGEERAKGNILERFSAQQFPDLHSELNLSSLELGDSALYFCASSVISGSSDTQYFGPGTRLTVL.

This clone has a handful of counts. The V and J genes are TRBV28 and TRBJ2-1, with D unclear. CDR1 and CDR2 from the germline V gene are MDHEN and SYDVKM. Trimming took off 2 bases at V and 5 bases at J, with 10 bases between the two ends. This CDR3 is built from 14 residues. The chain's CDR3 is CASSLVQRHNEQFF. The CDR3 DNA sequence: TGTGCCAGCAGTTTAGTTCAGCGACACAATGAGCAGTTCTTC.

V and J are TRBV7-8 and TRBJ1-4; 11 bases match TRBD1. The junction had 6 bases not matched to a gene; V was cut back by 5 bases and J by 7 bases. Germline CDR1 is SGHVS and CDR2 is FQNEAQ. The CDR3 totals 15 residues. The CDR3: CASSPDRGRGEKLFF. CDR3 in DNA: TGTGCCAGCAGCCCGGACAGGGGGCGCGGTGAAAAACTGTTTTTT.

A few counts support this clone. This sequence joins TRBV7-2 and TRBJ1-2; maybe TRBD1 (6 bases). V dropped 1 base and J dropped 8 bases, with 14 bases sitting between them. CDR3 length equals 14 residues. Germline V lookup: CDR1 SGHTA, CDR2 FQGNSA. CDR3 nucleotides: TGTGCCAGCAGCTTAGTTGGGGGCGAGGGGGGCTACACCTTC. This encodes CASSLVGGEGGYTF.

Details on this clone: Other DNA sequences in the sample encode the same CDR3. In nucleotides, the CDR3 is TGTGCCAGCAGCCGCGGACAGAACACCGGGGAGCTGTTTTTT. Amino acids: CASSRGQNTGELFF. The chain combines TRBV7-3 with TRBJ2-2, with a weak D call TRBD1 (5 bases). Trimming removed 5 bases from V and 1 base from J, with 8 bases in between. Germline V CDR1 and CDR2: SGHTA, FQGTGA. The CDR3 is 14 amino acids.

This clone was counted a few times. This CDR3 is also generated by other DNA sequences in the sample. DNA of the CDR3: TGTGCCAGCAGACGCAGCTCCTACAATGAGCAGTTCTTC. This translates into CASRRSSYNEQFF. The chain links TRBV2 to TRBJ2-1; no clear D. The CDR3 loop spans 13 amino acids. Per the germline V gene, CDR1 is SNHLY and CDR2 is FYNNEI. With 6 bases removed from V and 0 bases from J, the gap between germline ends came to 6 bases.